This T cell receptor beta chain stems from a study of blood T cell repertoires in COVID-19 (dated by TCRdb to 2018 to 2020). For context, the study as a whole: Samples covering the acute and convalescent phases of COVID-19 were provided by collaborators in the United States, Italy and Spain. The material from the prospective study consisted of cDNA or gDNA derived from T cells, B-cell-depleted T cells, or PBMCs. The dataset comprised deeply sampled blood TCRbeta repertoires from subjects exposed to, actively infected with, or recovered from COVID-19. The repertoires were released in a freely available public database meant as a resource for research on the immune response to SARS-CoV-2. Samples came from the ongoing ImmuneRACE study (first 160 participants) plus 1,254 subjects from 6 global collaborators. Nearly every sample came with metadata listing a de-identified subject ID, COVID-19 status, age in years and sex. Where HLA class I and class II types were available, the types were taken from metadata supplied by the sample provider, not from assay-based typing. Paper-wide results and their limitations: The amount of clinical and demographic metadata varied by source and participant and was provided uncurated.

TCRbeta CDR3 regions were amplified from genomic DNA by means of the immunoSEQ Assay, a bias-controlled multiplex PCR. Regarding the original processing steps: Nucleated cell counts per sample were estimated from amplification of reference gene primers within the assay. To quantify the absolute abundance of each unique TCRbeta CDR3 rearrangement, sequence reads were collapsed and filtered. For each sample, productive Simpson clonality was calculated by taking the square root of Simpson's diversity index across productive rearrangements. TCRdb obtained this table from immuneACCESS and retained in-frame rearrangements with V and J assigned. These tables miss some clones; where compared with another copy, unresolved V genes account for less than half of the shortfall, and the remainder is unexplained. That table gives V, J and clone size, and the DNA gave D and trimming. The sample contains roughly 240,000 clones, roughly 82% of them found a single time. Jointly, the top ten make up approximately 5.5% of the sample.

The CDR3 runs 17 residues from the cysteine to the phenylalanine. This entry keeps only the CDR3 DNA: 51 bases, framed from base 1. The germline V gene gives CDR1 as SGHAT and CDR2 as FQNNGV. One collaborating source in Seattle enrolled patients while the patients were actively infected and followed the patients over time throughout the course of disease. Whole blood was collected in K2EDTA tubes by collaborating institutions according to the institutions' own protocols. For TCRbeta analysis, collaborators shipped samples in one of three forms: frozen whole blood, isolated PBMCs, or DNA extracted from either of those sample types. About this clone itself: The specificity of this receptor is unknown. An end of the junction differs from the germline gene, which may be a read error.

Sequenced sample: peripheral blood. This sequence uses TRBV11-2 and TRBJ2-5, with 9 bases in between that match TRBD2. This receptor was taken from a woman of 80 years or more with COVID-19, enrolled during active disease. The bases are TGTGCCAGCAGCCTAGAGGAAGCGGGGGGCCCTAGTGAGACCCAGTACTTC. Translation gives CASSLEEAGGPSETQYF.